This TCR beta chain was captured by sequencing in a study of CD4+ T cells in melanoma. Study-level results: A reported correlation linked neoantigen-specific CD4+ T cells to CD8+, macrophage and B cell function. Reportedly, melanoma neoantigen-specific CD4+ T cells showed varied differentiation states.

Only in-frame clones appear in the TCRdb table, and some are missing; sequencing was by immunoSEQ multiplex PCR. The sample lists 10,000 to 12,000 clones; about 70% were seen once. The V gene's germline CDR1 is MGHRA and CDR2 YSYEKL. There are 17 residues in the CDR3. J lost 0 bases, V lost 1 base, and 2 bases had no gene match. This clone has just one count. Its antigen is unidentified. The receptor comes from a human donor with melanoma. The V gene is TRBV4-1, the J gene TRBJ2-6; TRBD1 matches at 8 bases. The sequenced sample consisted of cells from a culture (not recorded whether cultured in vitro). The CDR3 is CASSQGTGFSGANVLTF. The CDR3 nucleotides are TGCGCCAGCAGCCAAGGGACAGGGTTCTCTGGGGCCAACGTCCTGACTTTC.